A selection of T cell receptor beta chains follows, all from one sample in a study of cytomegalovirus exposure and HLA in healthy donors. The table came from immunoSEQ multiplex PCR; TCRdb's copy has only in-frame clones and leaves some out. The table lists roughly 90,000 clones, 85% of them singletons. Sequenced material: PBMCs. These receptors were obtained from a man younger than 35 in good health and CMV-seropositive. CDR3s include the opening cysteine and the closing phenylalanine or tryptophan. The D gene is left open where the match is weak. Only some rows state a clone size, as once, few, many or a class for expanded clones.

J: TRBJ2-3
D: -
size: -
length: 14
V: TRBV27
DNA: TGTGCCAGCAGTTCGGGACTTGCGATGGATACGCAGTATTTT
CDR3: CASSSGLAMDTQYF

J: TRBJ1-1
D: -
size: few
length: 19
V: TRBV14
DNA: TGTGCCAGCAGCCAAGAGCGGAGAGTCCCGAACTACATGAACACTGAAGCTTTCTTT
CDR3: CASSQERRVPNYMNTEAFF

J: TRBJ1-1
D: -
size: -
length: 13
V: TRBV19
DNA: TGTGCCAGTGCAGAGGTGATGAACACTGAAGCTTTCTTT
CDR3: CASAEVMNTEAFF

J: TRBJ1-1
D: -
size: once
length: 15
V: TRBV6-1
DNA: TGTGCCAGCAGTGATCCCCGTAACAGGGACACTGAAGCTTTCTTT
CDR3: CASSDPRNRDTEAFF

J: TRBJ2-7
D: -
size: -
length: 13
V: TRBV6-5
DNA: TGTGCCAGCAGGTCGCGAACTCCCTACGAGCAGTACTTC
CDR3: CASRSRTPYEQYF

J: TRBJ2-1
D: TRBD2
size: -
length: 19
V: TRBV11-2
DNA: TGTGCCAGCAGCTTTGAACTAGCGGGTGGGCGGCGCTCCTACAATGAGCAGTTCTTC
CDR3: CASSFELAGGRRSYNEQFF

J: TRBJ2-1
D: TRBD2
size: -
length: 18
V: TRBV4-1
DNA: TGCGCCAGCAGCCAAGGTCCATCTAGCGGGAGGCGGTTCAATGAGCAGTTCTTC
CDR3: CASSQGPSSGRRFNEQFF

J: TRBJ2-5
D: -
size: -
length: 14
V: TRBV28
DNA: TGTGCCAGCAGTTTATCGGGGATTTTGGAGACCCAGTACTTC
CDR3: CASSLSGILETQYF

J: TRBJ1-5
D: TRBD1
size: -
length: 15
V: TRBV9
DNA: TGTGCCAGCAGCGTAGCTGGGACAGCGAATCAGCCCCAGCATTTT
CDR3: CASSVAGTANQPQHF

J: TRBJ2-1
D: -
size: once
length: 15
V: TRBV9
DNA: TGTGCCAGCAGCGTCAACCCAGATACAGGGTATGGTCAGTTCTTC
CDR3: CASSVNPDTGYGQFF

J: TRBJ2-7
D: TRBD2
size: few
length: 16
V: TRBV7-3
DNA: TGTGCCAGCAGCCCAAAGGGTGGGACTAGACTTTACGAGCAGTACTTC
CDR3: CASSPKGGTRLYEQYF

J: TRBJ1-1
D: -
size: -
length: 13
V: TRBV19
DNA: TGTGCCAGTAGTCCTGTAACGGGCACTGAAGCTTTCTTT
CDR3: CASSPVTGTEAFF

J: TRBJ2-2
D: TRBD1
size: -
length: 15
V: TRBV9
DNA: TGTGCCAGCAGCTCGGGACAGGGGAACACCGGGGAGCTGTTTTTT
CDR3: CASSSGQGNTGELFF

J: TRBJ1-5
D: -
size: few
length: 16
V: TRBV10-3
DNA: TGTGCCATCAGTGAGTCGACCAGGGGTAGCAATCAGCCCCAGCATTTT
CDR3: CAISESTRGSNQPQHF

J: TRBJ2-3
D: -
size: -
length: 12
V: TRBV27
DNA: TGTGCCAGCAAGGGGCCGAGGGATACGCAGTATTTT
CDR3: CASKGPRDTQYF

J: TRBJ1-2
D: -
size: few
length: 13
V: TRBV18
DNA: TGTGCCAGCTCACCTTCTAGTAACTATGGCTACACCTTC
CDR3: CASSPSSNYGYTF

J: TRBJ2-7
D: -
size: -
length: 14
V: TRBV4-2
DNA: TGTGCCAGCAGCCCCTCGGCAGGGCACTACGAGCAGTACTTC
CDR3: CASSPSAGHYEQYF

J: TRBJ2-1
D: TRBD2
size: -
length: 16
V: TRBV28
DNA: TGTGCCAGCAGTTGGCCGGGACTAGCGGGAGCGGTTGAGCAGTTCTTC
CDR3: CASSWPGLAGAVEQFF

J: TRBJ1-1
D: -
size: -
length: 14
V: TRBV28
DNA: TGTGCCAGCAGTCGGACAGCCCAGAACACTGAAGCTTTCTTT
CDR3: CASSRTAQNTEAFF

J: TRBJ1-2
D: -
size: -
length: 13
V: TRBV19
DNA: TGTGCCAGTAGGGACAAAGGGGGTCTAGGCTACACCTTC
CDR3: CASRDKGGLGYTF

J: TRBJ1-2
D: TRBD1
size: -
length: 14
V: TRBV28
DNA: TGTGCCAGCAGTTTGGGGGACAGCGGGTATGGCTACACCTTC
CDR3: CASSLGDSGYGYTF

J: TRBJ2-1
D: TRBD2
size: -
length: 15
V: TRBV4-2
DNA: TGTGCCAGCAGCCAAGATCTACTAGCGTTCGATGAGCAGTTCTTC
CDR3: CASSQDLLAFDEQFF

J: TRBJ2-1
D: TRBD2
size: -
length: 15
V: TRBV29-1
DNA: TGCAGCGTTACGCGCGGGGGGGGATCCTACAATGAGCAGTTCTTC
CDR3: CSVTRGGGSYNEQFF

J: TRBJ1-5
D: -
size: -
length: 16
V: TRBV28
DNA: TGTGCCAGCAGTTTAGGGGGGTGGGAGAGCAATCAGCCCCAGCATTTT
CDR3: CASSLGGWESNQPQHF

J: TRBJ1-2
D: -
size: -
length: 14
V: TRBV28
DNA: TGTGCCAGCAGTTTATCCCTGGGGACTAGCGGCTACACCTTC
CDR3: CASSLSLGTSGYTF

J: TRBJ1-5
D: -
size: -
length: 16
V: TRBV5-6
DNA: TGTGCCAGCAGCTTGAGCCAGGCTCAGGGCAATCAGCCCCAGCATTTT
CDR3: CASSLSQAQGNQPQHF

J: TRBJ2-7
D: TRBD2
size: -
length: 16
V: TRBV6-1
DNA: TGTGCCAGCAGTGGCAGAGGGACTAGCGGACCCTACGAGCAGTACTTC
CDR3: CASSGRGTSGPYEQYF

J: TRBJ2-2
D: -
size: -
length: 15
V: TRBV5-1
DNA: TGCGCCAGCAGCTTGCGGGGTTCCAACACCGGGGAGCTGTTTTTT
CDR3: CASSLRGSNTGELFF

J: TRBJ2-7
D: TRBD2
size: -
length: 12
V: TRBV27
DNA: TGTGCCAGCAGGGGCGGGAGCTACGAGCAGTACTTC
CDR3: CASRGGSYEQYF

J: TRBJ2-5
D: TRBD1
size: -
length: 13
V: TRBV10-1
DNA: TGCGCCAGCAGTGATACAGGGGAAGAGACCCAGTACTTC
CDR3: CASSDTGEETQYF

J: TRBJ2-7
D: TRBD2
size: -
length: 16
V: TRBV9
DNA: TGTGCCAGCAGCGTAGACATTCTAGCGGGGCTCTACGAGCAGTACTTC
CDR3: CASSVDILAGLYEQYF

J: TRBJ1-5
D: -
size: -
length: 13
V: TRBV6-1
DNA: TGTGCCAGCAAGGCGGTGAGCAATCAGCCCCAGCATTTT
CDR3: CASKAVSNQPQHF

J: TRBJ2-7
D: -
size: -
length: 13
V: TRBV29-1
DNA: TGCAGCGTAACAGGAGATTCCTCCTACGAGCAGTACTTC
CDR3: CSVTGDSSYEQYF

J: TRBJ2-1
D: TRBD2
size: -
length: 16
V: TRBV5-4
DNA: TGTGCCAGCAGCTTGGCCCGGCTAGCGGGAGGAGATGAGCAGTTCTTC
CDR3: CASSLARLAGGDEQFF

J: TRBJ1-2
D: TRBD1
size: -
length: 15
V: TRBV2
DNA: TGTGCCAGCGACCGGGACAGCGCAGCTAACTATGGCTACACCTTC
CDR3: CASDRDSAANYGYTF

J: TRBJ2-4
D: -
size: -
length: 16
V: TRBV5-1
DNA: TGCGCCAGCAGCTATGGGCGGGCGGTAGCCAAAAACATTCAGTACTTC
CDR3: CASSYGRAVAKNIQYF

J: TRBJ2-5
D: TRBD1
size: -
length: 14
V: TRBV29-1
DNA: TGCAGCGTACGGGGGGACAGGGCGTCGGAGACCCAGTACTTC
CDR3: CSVRGDRASETQYF

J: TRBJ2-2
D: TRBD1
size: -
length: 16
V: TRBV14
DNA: TGTGCCAGCAGCCAGGCCGGGACAGGGAATTTCGGGGAGCTGTTTTTT
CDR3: CASSQAGTGNFGELFF

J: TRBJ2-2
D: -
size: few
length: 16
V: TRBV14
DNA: TGTGCCAGCAGCCAATGGTCGGGGGGCCACACCGGGGAGCTGTTTTTT
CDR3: CASSQWSGGHTGELFF

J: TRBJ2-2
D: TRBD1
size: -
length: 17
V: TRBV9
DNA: TGTGCCAGCAGCGTAGCAGGGACAGGGGTTGATGCCGGGGAGCTGTTTTTT
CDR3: CASSVAGTGVDAGELFF

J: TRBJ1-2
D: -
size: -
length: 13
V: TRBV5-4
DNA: TGTGCCAGCAGCCCTGGAGAGGGAGAGGGCTACACCTTC
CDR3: CASSPGEGEGYTF

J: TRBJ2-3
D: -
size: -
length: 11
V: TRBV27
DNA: TGTGCCAGCAGCGCCGGAGATACGCAGTATTTT
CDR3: CASSAGDTQYF

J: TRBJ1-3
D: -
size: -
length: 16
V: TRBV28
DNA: TGTGCCAGCAGTTTATGGACAGGAGACTCTGGAAACACCATATATTTT
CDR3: CASSLWTGDSGNTIYF

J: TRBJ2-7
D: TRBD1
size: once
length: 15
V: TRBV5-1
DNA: TGCGCCAGCAGCTTGGACAGGGGGTGGTCCTACGAGCAGTACTTC
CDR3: CASSLDRGWSYEQYF

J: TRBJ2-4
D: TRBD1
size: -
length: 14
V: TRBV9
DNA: TGTGCCAGCAGCGAGGACAGGGCTCAGAACATTCAGTACTTC
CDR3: CASSEDRAQNIQYF